These 19 T cell receptor beta chains originate from one sample sequenced in a study of response to subunit inactivated influenza vaccine. TCRdb passed the RT-PCR reads through MiXCR, listing each CDR3 protein once. The sample includes a few hundred thousand distinct CDR3 sequences, around 15% of them seen just once. The specimen was PBMCs from blood, collected less than 13 days after vaccination. These receptor sequences come from a man in his fifties or sixties who received an inactivated influenza vaccine.

This clonotype showed up just a few times. This chain links TRBV20-1 with TRBJ2-7; either TRBD1 or TRBD2 may supply D (5 bases each). The CDR3 contains 11 residues. Trimming took off 3 bases at V and 4 bases at J, with 7 bases between the two ends. The germline gives CDR1 DFQATT, CDR2 SNEGSKA (reference sequence). The CDR3 DNA sequence: TGCAGTGCTAGGTGGGGGTACGAGCAGTACTTC. This gives the protein CSARWGYEQYF.

This clonotype was seen repeatedly, ten times or more. V is TRBV5-1 and J is TRBJ2-1; 8 positions match TRBD1. V lost 5 bases, J lost 3 bases, and 7 bases stayed unmatched. From germline, CDR1 is SGHRS and CDR2 YFSETQ. This CDR3 is built from 15 residues. The CDR3 DNA sequence: TGCGCCAGCAGTCACGGACAGGGACTCTACAATGAGCAGTTCTTC. Protein: CASSHGQGLYNEQFF.

The rearrangement uses TRBV5-1 and TRBJ1-2; D is perhaps TRBD1 (5 bases). V gave up 4 bases and J gave up 3 bases, with 13 bases separating them. This CDR3 comprises 14 residues. Germline V CDR1 and CDR2: SGHRS, YFSETQ. CDR3 in DNA: TGCGCCAGCAGCGGGAAGGGACTCGACTATGGCTACACCTTC. Its translation: CASSGKGLDYGYTF.

This clonotype was counted only a few times. V gene TRBV6-5 combines with J gene TRBJ1-1; a possible D gene is TRBD1 (5 bases). Trimming shortened V by 0 bases and J by 7 bases, and 9 bases separated the two germline ends. The V gene's germline CDR1 is MNHEY and CDR2 SVGAGI. This CDR3 spans 13 amino acids. The CDR3 bases are TGTGCCAGCAGTTACTCTGGGACGCGTGAAGCTTTCTTT. Encoded protein: CASSYSGTREAFF.

The chain employs TRBV11-2 and TRBJ2-3; a possible D gene is TRBD2 (5 bases). The CDR3 length is 15 residues. Germline loops: CDR1 SGHAT, CDR2 FQNNGV. Deletions cut 1 base from V and 7 bases from J, with 15 bases between. For the CDR3, the DNA is TGTGCCAGCAGCTTAGGAGGCCACCTCGGGAATACGCAGTATTTT. Its protein product is CASSLGGHLGNTQYF.

This clonotype was observed a handful of times. The rearrangement joins TRBV29-1 to TRBJ2-3, with 8 positions matching TRBD1. Trimming took 7 bases from V and 0 from J; bases not matched to a gene: 6. The CDR3 is 14 amino acids. The germline gives CDR1 SQVTM, CDR2 ANQGSEA. The DNA of the CDR3 is TGCAGCGCTACATGGGACAGGAGCACAGATACGCAGTATTTT. Translating gives CSATWDRSTDTQYF.

Worth noting for this clonotype: The junction shows a germline mismatch at one end, possibly a read error. The CDR3 bases are TGTGCCAGCAGGGACTCGGGGTTAAGCGGGAGCTCAGATACGCAGTATTTT. Its translation is CASRDSGLSGSSDTQYF. The J gene is TRBJ2-3, the V gene TRBV6-4; 8 positions agree with TRBD2. Per the germline V gene, CDR1 is MRHNA and CDR2 is SNTAGT. This CDR3 region has 17 residues.

This clonotype appeared many times. The V gene is TRBV4-2, the J gene TRBJ2-7, with D perhaps matching TRBD2 (6 bases). From germline, CDR1 is LGHNA and CDR2 YNFKEQ. This CDR3 is 16 amino acids long. The V and J ends lost 0 bases and 0 bases respectively, with 12 bases between them. The CDR3 loop is CASSQETGEPSYEQYF. For the CDR3, the DNA is TGTGCCAGCAGCCAAGAGACGGGGGAACCCTCCTACGAGCAGTACTTC.

The chain combines TRBV29-1 with TRBJ2-1; the D gene is possibly TRBD1 (6 bases). CDR3 length: 13 residues. The V gene's germline CDR1 is SQVTM and CDR2 ANQGSEA. V lost 3 bases to trimming and J lost 7 bases, with 13 bases between them. CDR3 residues: CSVDRGTWNEQFF. The CDR3 coding sequence is TGCAGCGTTGACAGGGGAACCTGGAATGAGCAGTTCTTC.

This chain links TRBV9 with TRBJ2-3; D ambiguous. The CDR3 runs 13 residues. Germline V gene sequence: CDR1 SGDLS, CDR2 YYNGEE. The V and J ends lost 0 bases and 2 bases respectively, with 4 bases between them. The CDR3 sequence is CASSVGFTDTQYF. The CDR3 region has the DNA TGTGCCAGCAGCGTAGGTTTCACAGATACGCAGTATTTT.

V gene TRBV6-5 combines with J gene TRBJ2-1, with TRBD1 identical over 12 bases. Germline lookup yields CDR1 MNHEY and CDR2 SVGAGI. The CDR3 loop spans 16 amino acids. V was pared by 7 bases and J by 7 bases, with 11 bases of the junction left unmatched. The CDR3 DNA sequence: TGTGCCAGCACTTCAGCCGGGACAGGGGGCCGTAATGAGCAGTTCTTC. Translation gives CASTSAGTGGRNEQFF.

In its sample, this clonotype was seen a few times. The chain joins TRBV19 to TRBJ2-1; D might be TRBD1 (6 bases). This CDR3 has 15 amino acids. Germline CDR1 reads LNHDA; CDR2 reads SQIVND (reference sequence). Trimming left V 3 bases short and J 4 bases short, with 13 bases between. The CDR3 region is CASSIWPGEYNEQFF. CDR3 bases: TGTGCCAGTAGTATCTGGCCAGGGGAATACAATGAGCAGTTCTTC.

As DNA, the CDR3 is TGCAGCGTTGACGGGCCCGATGGCTACACCTTC. Its protein product is CSVDGPDGYTF. The rearrangement links TRBV29-1 to TRBJ1-2; D uncertain. Trimming removed 3 bases at V and 6 bases at J, with 8 bases between. Germline-derived CDR1 and CDR2 are SQVTM and ANQGSEA. The CDR3 spans 11 residues.

This clonotype has more than one count but fewer than ten. This chain joins TRBV6-1 and TRBJ1-2, with TRBD1 identical over 7 bases. Germline V gene lookup returns CDR1 MNHNS and CDR2 SASEGT. V lost 6 bases and J lost 4; bases outside the gene matches: 8. The CDR3 is made up of 14 amino acids. The chain's CDR3 is CASSDTGQVYGYTF. CDR3 in DNA: TGTGCCAGCAGCGATACCGGACAGGTCTATGGCTACACCTTC.

The table lists this clonotype with a few counts. The junction departs from germline at one end; a sequencing error may be responsible. This chain connects TRBV3-1 to TRBJ2-2; D is possibly TRBD2 (5 bases). CDR1 LGHDT and CDR2 YNNKEL come from the germline V gene (reference sequence). The CDR3 runs 14 residues. DNA of the CDR3: TGTGCGAGCACCCGTAGCGCGGGCACCGGGGAGCTGTTTTTT. It translates to CASTRSAGTGELFF.

The chain is built from TRBV7-9 and TRBJ1-4; maybe TRBD1 (6 bases). The CDR3 runs 16 residues. Looked up from germline, CDR1 is SEHNR and CDR2 is FQNEAQ (reference sequence). V lost 5 bases and J lost 0, with 13 bases in between. The CDR3 is CASSRTGLTTNEKLFF. The CDR3 DNA is TGTGCCAGCAGCAGAACAGGGTTAACAACTAATGAAAAACTGTTTTTT.

In this sample, this clonotype turned up a few times. The J gene is TRBJ2-1, the V gene TRBV11-2; D might be TRBD2 (5 bases). V was pared by 4 bases and J by 2 bases, with 18 bases between. This CDR3 spans 17 amino acids. The germline V gene has CDR1 SGHAT and CDR2 FQNNGV. DNA of the CDR3: TGTGCCAGCAGCTCCTTTCCAGAGGGAAGGACCTACAATGAGCAGTTCTTC. Amino acids: CASSSFPEGRTYNEQFF. The whole variable domain, filled in from reference TRBV11-2 and TRBJ2-1, reads EAGVAQSPRYKIIEKRQSVAFWCNPISGHATLYWYQQILGQGPKLLIQFQNNGVVDDSQLPKDRFSAERLKGVDSTLKIQPAKLEDSAVYLCASSSFPEGRTYNEQFFGPGTRLTVL.

This clonotype has more than one count but fewer than ten. The chain couples TRBV7-9 to TRBJ1-2; 7 bases agree with TRBD1. The CDR3 runs to 16 residues. From germline, CDR1 is SEHNR and CDR2 FQNEAQ (reference sequence). The J segment lost 6 bases and the V segment lost 4 bases, leaving 14 bases of the junction unmatched. The chain's CDR3 is CASSWWSIQGDDGYTF. In DNA, the CDR3 is TGTGCCAGCAGCTGGTGGAGTATTCAGGGGGACGATGGCTACACCTTC.

This clonotype was observed at least ten times. The chain employs TRBV4-3 and TRBJ2-1; tentatively, D is TRBD2 (6 bases). The CDR3 is 16 amino acids. Germline assignment: CDR1 LGHNA and CDR2 YSLEER. V was pared by 2 bases and J by 1 base, with 12 bases between. In DNA, the CDR3 is TGCGCCAGCAGCCAACAAAGGGGACTTTCCTACAATGAGCAGTTCTTC. Amino acid sequence: CASSQQRGLSYNEQFF.